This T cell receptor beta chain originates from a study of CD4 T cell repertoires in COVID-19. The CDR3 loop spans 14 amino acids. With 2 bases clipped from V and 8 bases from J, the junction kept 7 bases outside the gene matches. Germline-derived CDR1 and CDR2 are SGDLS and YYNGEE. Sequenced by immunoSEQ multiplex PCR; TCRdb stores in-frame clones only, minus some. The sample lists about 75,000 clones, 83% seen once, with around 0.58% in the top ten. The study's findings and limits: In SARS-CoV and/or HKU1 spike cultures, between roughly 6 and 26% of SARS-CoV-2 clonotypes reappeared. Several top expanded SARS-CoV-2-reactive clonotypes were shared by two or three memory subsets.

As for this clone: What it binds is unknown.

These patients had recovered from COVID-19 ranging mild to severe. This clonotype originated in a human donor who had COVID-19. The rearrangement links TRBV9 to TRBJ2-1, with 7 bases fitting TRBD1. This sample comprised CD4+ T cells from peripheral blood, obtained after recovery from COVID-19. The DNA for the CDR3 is TGTGCCAGCAGCGTCCCCACAGGGGCCGATGAGCAGTTCTTC. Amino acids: CASSVPTGADEQFF.